What follows are 29 T cell receptor beta chains derived from one specimen sequenced in a study of metastatic and nonmetastatic thyroid tumors. The entire patient cohort was treatment-naive prior to thyroid surgery. Via MiXCR, TCRdb re-called the PCR reads. The table records 23,000 or so clones, 20% to 25% of them present only once. The sequenced sample consisted of blood. The receptors were sampled from a male donor with papillary thyroid cancer or a benign thyroid nodule (not recorded which). Some clones in this sample may be carry-over from other donors' samples.

This rearrangement joins TRBV24-1 to TRBJ2-7; TRBD2 aligns across 10 bases. This CDR3 contains 15 residues. Germline loops: CDR1 KGHDR, CDR2 SFDVKD. V gave up 1 base and J gave up 6 bases; unmatched junction bases: 5. The CDR3 spells CATSDLRAGGTEQYF. The CDR3 nucleotides read TGTGCCACCAGTGATTTAAGAGCGGGAGGGACCGAGCAGTACTTC.

This clone was observed at least ten times. The chain is built from TRBV12-3 or TRBV12-4 and TRBJ1-6; D is ambiguous. V was trimmed by 8 bases and J by 7 bases, leaving 12 bases between them. The CDR3 length is 13 residues. This CDR3 is CASGQLDNSPLHF. CDR3 sequence (DNA): TGTGCCAGCGGGCAACTAGACAATTCACCCCTCCACTTT.

This clone has a count of ten or more. The rearrangement links TRBV30 to TRBJ1-2; D not resolved. Germline V gives CDR1 GTSNPN, CDR2 SVGIG (reference sequence). V lost 4 bases and J 7 bases, leaving 10 bases between the germline ends. The CDR3 has 11 residues. The CDR3 here is CAWTIVSGYTF. CDR3 bases: TGTGCCTGGACTATTGTTAGTGGCTACACCTTC.

This clone has a count of ten or more. The chain combines TRBV2 with TRBJ1-1; D not resolved. The CDR3 has 13 residues. V shed 3 bases and J shed 4 bases, with 9 bases lying between them. Germline lookup yields CDR1 SNHLY and CDR2 FYNNEI. CDR3 nucleotides: TGTGCCAGCAGTGAGCTGGGTGGCACTGAAGCTTTCTTT. Its translation is CASSELGGTEAFF.

This clone was detected only a few times. This chain joins TRBV28 and TRBJ2-7; 8 bases fit TRBD1. CDR3 size: 14 residues. Trimming took 3 bases from V and 9 from J; bases not matched to a gene: 10. Germline CDR1 MDHEN, CDR2 SYDVKM. DNA of the CDR3: TGTGCCAGCAGTTTGCAGGGGGCAATTCATAGGCAGTACTTC. Its translation is CASSLQGAIHRQYF.

This clone showed up many times. The J gene is TRBJ1-2, the V gene TRBV7-9; weak D call: TRBD1 (5 bases). This CDR3 has 15 amino acids. Germline-derived CDR1 and CDR2 are SEHNR and FQNEAQ (reference sequence). V lost 5 bases and J 5 bases, leaving 18 bases between the germline ends. The CDR3 reads CASSHEAGTEYGYTF. DNA of the CDR3: TGTGCCAGCAGCCACGAAGCCGGGACGGAATATGGCTACACCTTC.

The chain recombines TRBV18 with TRBJ1-2; D is possibly TRBD1 (6 bases). The CDR3 loop spans 14 amino acids. V was cut by 4 bases and J by 4 bases, with 13 bases left in between. In germline, CDR1 is KGHSH, CDR2 LQKENI. The CDR3 is CASSRGAQSYGYTF. The CDR3 region has the DNA TGTGCCAGCTCACGGGGGGCGCAAAGCTATGGCTACACCTTC.

In its sample, this clone was seen many times. A clone one base away is much larger, so this may be a read error. The same CDR3 also results from other DNA sequences found in this sample. This chain connects TRBV12-5 to TRBJ2-2; D gene ambiguous. This CDR3 is built from 13 residues. Germline V gene data show CDR1 as LGHNT and CDR2 as FRNRAP. V was pared by 2 bases and J by 6 bases, with 7 bases between. As DNA, the CDR3 is TGTGCTAGTGGTTTGACGGGCCCCGGGGAGCTGTTTTTT. This encodes CASGLTGPGELFF.

Notes on this clone: The junction does not match germline at one end; this may be a read error. This rearrangement joins TRBV19 to TRBJ2-2, with TRBD2 as a possible D gene (5 bases). CDR1 is LNHDA and CDR2 is SQIVND in the germline V gene (reference sequence). The CDR3 length is 15 residues. The CDR3 DNA reads as TGTGCCAGCAGTATTGAAGGGAGAACTACCGGGGAGCTGTTTTTT. Amino acid sequence: CASSIEGRTTGELFF.

In this sample, this clone turned up many times. This rearrangement joins TRBV11-2 to TRBJ1-3; D is unclear. The V end was cut by 1 base, the J end by 0 bases, with 13 bases between. CDR1 is SGHAT and CDR2 is FQNNGV in the germline V gene. The CDR3 is made up of 17 amino acids. CDR3 DNA sequence: TGTGCCAGCAGCTTAGTGGGCGGATGGCACTCTGGAAACACCATATATTTT. Its translation is CASSLVGGWHSGNTIYF.

This clone has ten or more counts. The chain carries TRBV28 and TRBJ2-6, with D possibly being TRBD2 (6 bases). The germline V and J ends were trimmed by 4 bases and 0 bases, with 10 bases remaining between them. The CDR3 runs to 16 residues. Germline lookup yields CDR1 MDHEN and CDR2 SYDVKM. The CDR3 region is CASSSLTSSGANVLTF. The CDR3 coding sequence is TGTGCCAGCAGTTCCCTGACTAGCTCTGGGGCCAACGTCCTGACTTTC. Full variable domain (missing parts from reference TRBV28 and TRBJ2-6): DVKVTQSSRYLVKRTGEKVFLECVQDMDHENMFWYRQDPGLGLRLIYFSYDVKMKEKGDIPEGYSVSREKKERFSLILESASTNQTSMYLCASSSLTSSGANVLTFGAGSRLTVL.

The table lists this clone with a few counts. The chain carries TRBV9 and TRBJ2-7; D call uncertain. Per germline, CDR1 SGDLS and CDR2 YYNGEE. The CDR3 sequence is 14 residues long. The V end lost 8 bases, the J end lost 2 bases, and 17 bases lay between the germline ends. The DNA for the CDR3 is TGTGCCAGAAGCCCCAAGGTGGTTCCCTACGAGCAGTACTTC. Translation: CARSPKVVPYEQYF.

This clone has a count of ten or more. The J gene is TRBJ2-6, the V gene TRBV30; D remains unclear. Trimming left V 5 bases short and J 4 bases short, with 15 bases between. CDR1 is GTSNPN and CDR2 is SVGIG in the germline V gene (reference sequence). The CDR3 is made up of 15 amino acids. The CDR3 sequence: CAWSAGGMGANVLTF. The CDR3 bases are TGTGCCTGGTCCGCCGGTGGGATGGGGGCCAACGTCCTGACTTTC. Full variable domain (remainder filled in from reference TRBV30 and TRBJ2-6): SQTIHQWPATLVQPVGSPLSLECTVEGTSNPNLYWYRQAAGRGLQLLFYSVGIGQISSEVPQNLSASRPQDRQFILSSKKLLLSDSGFYLCAWSAGGMGANVLTFGAGSRLTVL.

This clone was seen more than once but under ten times. The chain is built from TRBV6-1 and TRBJ1-1, with unresolved D. Trimming stripped 3 bases from V and 10 bases from J, with 12 bases between. This CDR3 spans 12 amino acids. The germline gives CDR1 MNHNS, CDR2 SASEGT. CDR3 nucleotide sequence: TGTGCCAGCAGTGAGCACCAGCAAGTAGCTTTCTTT. Translation gives CASSEHQQVAFF.

Comment on this clone: A much larger clonotype is one base distant, so this may be a read error. The chain couples TRBV5-6 to TRBJ1-1, with D unresolved. Trimming took off 0 bases at V and 4 bases at J, with 13 bases between the two ends. The CDR3 totals 15 residues. Per the germline V gene, CDR1 is SGHDT and CDR2 is YYEEEE. CDR3 sequence reads: CASSLDSWVGTEAFF. DNA for the CDR3: TGTGCCAGCAGCTTGGACTCGTGGGTCGGCACTGAAGCTTTCTTT.

This clone was seen at least ten times. The chain links TRBV5-1 to TRBJ1-1, with 7 bases aligning to TRBD1. CDR1 and CDR2 from the germline V gene are SGHRS and YFSETQ. V was clipped by 3 bases and J by 8 bases; unmatched bases: 19. The CDR3 spans 17 residues. The CDR3 region is CASSSQGVVGAPEEAFF. The CDR3 DNA is TGCGCCAGCAGCTCCCAGGGGGTGGTAGGGGCCCCGGAAGAAGCTTTCTTT.

As concerns this clone: This may arise from a read error, as a much more abundant clone is one base away. The chain carries TRBV7-2 and TRBJ1-1; D unresolved. Germline V gene sequence: CDR1 SGHTA, CDR2 FQGNSA. The V end lost 3 bases, the J end lost 3 bases, and 8 bases lay between the germline ends. There are 13 residues in the CDR3. In DNA, the CDR3 is TGTGCCAGCAGCTTGCCGGCATACACTGAAGCTTTCTTT. Protein sequence: CASSLPAYTEAFF.

This clone was counted at least ten times. The chain links TRBV29-1 to TRBJ2-6; 7 nucleotides agree with TRBD1. Germline assignment: CDR1 SQVTM and CDR2 ANQGSEA. There are 14 residues in the CDR3. Losses at the gene ends were 7 bases for V and 0 bases for J; bases not matched to a gene: 3. The CDR3 loop is CSARTGSGANVLTF. In DNA, the CDR3 is TGCAGCGCCCGGACAGGCTCTGGGGCCAACGTCCTGACTTTC. Together with reference TRBV29-1 and TRBJ2-6, the CDR3 gives the full variable domain: SAVISQKPSRDICQRGTSLTIQCQVDSQVTMMFWYRQQPGQSLTLIATANQGSEATYESGFVIDKFPISRPNLTFSTLTVSNMSPEDSSIYLCSARTGSGANVLTFGAGSRLTVL.

The chain combines TRBV19 with TRBJ2-2; 15 bases fit TRBD2. The V gene's germline CDR1 is LNHDA and CDR2 SQIVND (reference sequence). CDR3 size: 17 residues. Unmatched junction bases numbered 4, after V lost 6 bases and J lost 2 bases. The chain's CDR3 is CASSPGLAGGNTGELFF. The CDR3 region has the DNA TGTGCCAGTAGCCCGGGACTAGCGGGGGGAAACACCGGGGAGCTGTTTTTT. Full variable domain (outside the CDR3, taken from reference TRBV19 and TRBJ2-2): DGGITQSPKYLFRKEGQNVTLSCEQNLNHDAMYWYRQDPGQGLRLIYYSQIVNDFQKGDIAEGYSVSREKKESFPLTVTSAQKNPTAFYLCASSPGLAGGNTGELFFGEGSRLTVL.

This clone was detected ten times or more. This chain uses TRBV6-1 with TRBJ2-1, with 7 positions matching TRBD1. From germline, CDR1 is MNHNS and CDR2 SASEGT. The CDR3 has 14 amino acids. With 5 bases clipped from V and 5 bases from J, the junction kept 6 bases outside the gene matches. CDR3 DNA: TGTGCCAGCAGTACCCGGGACAGAAACAATGAGCAGTTCTTC. It encodes CASSTRDRNNEQFF.

This clone was seen ten or more times. This chain connects TRBV7-8 to TRBJ2-5; D may correspond to TRBD1 or TRBD2 (5 bases each). Germline lookup yields CDR1 SGHVS and CDR2 FQNEAQ. The germline V and J ends were trimmed by 5 bases and 1 base, with 14 bases remaining between them. The CDR3 loop spans 15 amino acids. CDR3 loop: CASSRRRETQETQYF. DNA of the CDR3: TGTGCCAGCAGCCGACGCAGGGAGACCCAAGAGACCCAGTACTTC.

This clone is medium-sized (0.01 to 0.1%) by share. The CDR3 sequence is CATSQLAGETQYF. In DNA, the CDR3 is TGTGCCACCAGCCAACTAGCCGGCGAGACCCAGTACTTC. The chain joins TRBV15 to TRBJ2-5, with D tentatively TRBD2 (6 bases). Germline CDR1 LNHNV, CDR2 YYDKDF (reference sequence). V was shortened by 5 bases and J by 5 bases, with 12 bases between the two germline ends. The CDR3 sequence is 13 residues long.

This clone occurred a few times. At one boundary the junction diverges from the germline segment, which might be a read error. The chain is built from TRBV6-1 and TRBJ1-5, with unresolved D. The V gene's germline CDR1 is MNHNS and CDR2 SASEGT. The CDR3 consists of 14 residues. DNA of the CDR3: TGTGCCAGCAGTGAAGGTCGGAGCAATCATCCCCAGCATTTT. This codes for CASSEGRSNHPQHF.

The genes are TRBV9 and TRBJ1-6; no definite D call. This CDR3 region has 13 residues. The germline gives CDR1 SGDLS, CDR2 YYNGEE. The V gene lost 0 bases and the J gene lost 10 bases, with 8 bases spanning the gap. The CDR3 is CASSVGGGSPLHF. The CDR3 DNA reads as TGTGCCAGCAGCGTAGGCGGTGGATCACCCCTCCACTTT.

Judged by abundance, this clone is medium-sized. CDR3 nucleotides: TGCGCCAGCAGCCAAGACAGCACAGTCTATGGCTACACCTTC. Amino acids: CASSQDSTVYGYTF. This chain links TRBV4-1 with TRBJ1-2; D not certain. CDR1 and CDR2 from the germline V gene are MGHRA and YSYEKL. This CDR3 has 14 residues. Trimming stripped 0 bases from V and 4 bases from J, with 9 bases between.

This clone was seen ten or more times. The chain combines TRBV11-2 with TRBJ1-5; 11 bases agree with TRBD1. J lost 6 bases, V lost 5 bases, and 6 bases had no gene match. The CDR3 extends over 15 amino acids. Germline lookup yields CDR1 SGHAT and CDR2 FQNNGV. The CDR3 sequence is CASSIGQGAGQPQHF. The CDR3 coding sequence is TGTGCCAGCAGCATCGGACAGGGGGCAGGTCAGCCCCAGCATTTT.

As to this clone: One end of the junction is discordant with germline, which a read error may explain. V gene TRBV7-2 combines with J gene TRBJ1-3; no clear D. This CDR3 has 12 residues. CDR1 SGHTA and CDR2 FQGNSA come from the germline V gene. The CDR3 spells CASSLGRNTIYF. The CDR3, as DNA: TGTGCCAGCAGCTTGGGGAGAAACACGATATATTTT. The whole variable domain, filled in from reference TRBV7-2 and TRBJ1-3, reads GAGVSQSPSNKVTEKGKDVELRCDPISGHTALYWYRQSLGQGLEFLIYFQGNSAPDKSGLPSDRFSAERTGGSVSTLTIQRTQQEDSAVYLCASSLGRNTIYFGEGSWLTVV.

This clone showed up many times. V gene TRBV4-3 combines with J gene TRBJ2-7; 9 bases are a match to TRBD2. The germline V gene encodes CDR1 LGHNA and CDR2 YSLEER. The V gene end was trimmed by 0 bases and the J gene end by 5 bases; junction bases not matched to a gene: 8. The CDR3 loop spans 16 amino acids. The CDR3 DNA follows: TGCGCCAGCAGCCAAGATCCAGCGGGAGGACCCAACGAGCAGTACTTC. Amino acids: CASSQDPAGGPNEQYF.

This clone was seen repeatedly, ten times or more. The gene calls are TRBV20-1 and TRBJ2-1; D uncertain. CDR3 length: 15 residues. Trimming shortened V by 0 bases and J by 0 bases, and 9 bases separated the two germline ends. Germline values: CDR1 DFQATT, CDR2 SNEGSKA (reference sequence). The CDR3 DNA sequence: TGCAGTGCTAGAGATAGGCCTAGCTCCTACAATGAGCAGTTCTTC. Protein: CSARDRPSSYNEQFF.